A single count supports the clone carrying this T cell receptor beta chain. These data come from a study of blood T cell repertoires in COVID-19. CDR1 SGHNT and CDR2 YENEEA come from the germline V gene. The trim removed 4 bases at V and 4 bases at J, leaving 2 bases unmatched. The CDR3 length is 13 residues. Sequenced by immunoSEQ multiplex PCR; TCRdb stores in-frame clones only, minus some. The table includes under 450,000 clones, roughly four fifths detected once. The sample consisted of PBMCs or T cells enriched from blood (not recorded which). The V call is TRBV11-3, the J call TRBJ2-3; 7 positions agree with TRBD1. This sequence originates from a woman between 50 and 59 years old who had recovered from COVID-19. The CDR3 DNA reads as TGTGCCAGCAGCTCGGGACAGCCAGATACGCAGTATTTT. Residues: CASSSGQPDTQYF.